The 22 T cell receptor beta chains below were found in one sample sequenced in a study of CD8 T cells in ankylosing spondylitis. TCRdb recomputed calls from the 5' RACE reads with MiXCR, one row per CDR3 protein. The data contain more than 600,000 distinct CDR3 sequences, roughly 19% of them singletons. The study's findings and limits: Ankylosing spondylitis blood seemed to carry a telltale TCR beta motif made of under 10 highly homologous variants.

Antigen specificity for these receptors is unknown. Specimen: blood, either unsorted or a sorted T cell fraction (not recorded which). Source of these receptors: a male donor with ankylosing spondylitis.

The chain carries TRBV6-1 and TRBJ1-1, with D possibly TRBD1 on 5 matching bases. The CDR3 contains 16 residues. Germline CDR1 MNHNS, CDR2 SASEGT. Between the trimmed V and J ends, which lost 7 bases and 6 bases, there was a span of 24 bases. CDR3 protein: CASKGRGGALFSEAFF. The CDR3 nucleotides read TGTGCCAGCAAGGGGCGTGGAGGCGCGTTATTTTCTGAAGCTTTCTTT.

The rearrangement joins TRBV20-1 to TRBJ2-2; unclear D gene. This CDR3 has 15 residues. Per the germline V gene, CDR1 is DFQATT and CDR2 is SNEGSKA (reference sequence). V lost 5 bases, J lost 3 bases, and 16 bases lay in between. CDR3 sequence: CSASLRRWDTGELFF. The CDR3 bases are TGCAGTGCTTCCCTCCGGCGGTGGGACACCGGGGAGCTGTTTTTT.

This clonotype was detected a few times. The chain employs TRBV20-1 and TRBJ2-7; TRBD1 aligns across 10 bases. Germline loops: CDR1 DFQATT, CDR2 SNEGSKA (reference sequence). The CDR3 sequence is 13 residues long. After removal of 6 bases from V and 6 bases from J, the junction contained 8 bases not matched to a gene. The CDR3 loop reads CSASSDRGPEQYF. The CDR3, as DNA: TGCAGTGCCTCTAGTGACAGGGGGCCCGAGCAGTACTTC.

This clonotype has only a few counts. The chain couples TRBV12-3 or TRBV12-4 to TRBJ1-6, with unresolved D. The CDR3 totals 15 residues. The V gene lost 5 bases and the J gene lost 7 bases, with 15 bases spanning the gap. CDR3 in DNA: TGTGCCAGCAGTCCCGGACGTCGACTGAATTCACCCCTCCACTTT. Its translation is CASSPGRRLNSPLHF.

CDR3 sequence (DNA): TGCAGCGTTGAAGGTTTATGGGGATTATCCCAAGAGACCCAGTACTTC. Its translation: CSVEGLWGLSQETQYF. The J gene is TRBJ2-5, the V gene TRBV29-1; no firm D call. Trimming removed 1 base at V and 1 base at J, with 16 bases between. The CDR3 covers 16 residues. The germline V gene has CDR1 SQVTM and CDR2 ANQGSEA.

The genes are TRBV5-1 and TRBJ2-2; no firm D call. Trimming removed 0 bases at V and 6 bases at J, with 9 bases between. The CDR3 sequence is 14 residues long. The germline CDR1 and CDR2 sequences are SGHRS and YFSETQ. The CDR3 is CASSLGQDPGELFF. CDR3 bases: TGCGCCAGCAGCTTGGGTCAGGACCCCGGGGAGCTGTTTTTT.

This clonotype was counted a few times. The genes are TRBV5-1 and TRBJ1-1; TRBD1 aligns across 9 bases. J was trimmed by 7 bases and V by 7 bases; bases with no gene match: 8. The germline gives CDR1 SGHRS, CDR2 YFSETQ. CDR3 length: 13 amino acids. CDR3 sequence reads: CASRGTGRVEAFF. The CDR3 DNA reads TGCGCCAGCCGGGGGACAGGGCGAGTTGAAGCTTTCTTT.

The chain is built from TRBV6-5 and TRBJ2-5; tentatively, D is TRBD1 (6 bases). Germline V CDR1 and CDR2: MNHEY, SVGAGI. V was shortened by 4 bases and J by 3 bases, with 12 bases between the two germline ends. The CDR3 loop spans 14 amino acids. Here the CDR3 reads CASSFWTAKETQYF. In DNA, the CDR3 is TGTGCCAGCAGTTTCTGGACAGCTAAAGAGACCCAGTACTTC.

The CDR3 sequence is CASSLEVTSTDTQYF. CDR3 nucleotides: TGTGCCAGCAGCTTGGAGGTTACTAGCACAGATACGCAGTATTTT. The rearrangement uses TRBV7-9 and TRBJ2-3; D is perhaps TRBD2 (5 bases). CDR1 and CDR2 (germline): SEHNR, FQNEAQ (reference sequence). The CDR3 totals 15 residues. V lost 3 bases to trimming and J lost 0 bases, with 10 bases between them.

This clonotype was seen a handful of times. For the CDR3, the DNA is TGCGCCAGCAGCACCGGAGGGGGAGAGACCCAGTACTTC. It yields the protein CASSTGGGETQYF. The chain recombines TRBV5-1 with TRBJ2-5; perhaps D is TRBD1 or TRBD2 (6 bases each). The CDR3 contains 13 residues. The V end was cut by 4 bases, the J end by 4 bases, with 11 bases between. The germline V gene encodes CDR1 SGHRS and CDR2 YFSETQ.

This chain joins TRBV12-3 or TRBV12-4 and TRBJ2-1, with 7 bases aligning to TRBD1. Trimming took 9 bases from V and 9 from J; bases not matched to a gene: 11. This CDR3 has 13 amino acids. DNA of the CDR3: TGTGCCAGTGACACGGGACAGTCCGGTGAGCAGTTCTTC. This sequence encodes CASDTGQSGEQFF.

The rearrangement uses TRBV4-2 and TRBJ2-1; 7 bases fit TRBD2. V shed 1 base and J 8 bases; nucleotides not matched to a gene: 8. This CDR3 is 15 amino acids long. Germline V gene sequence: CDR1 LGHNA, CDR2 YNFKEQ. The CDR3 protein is CASSQGGERGDEQFF. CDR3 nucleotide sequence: TGTGCCAGCAGCCAAGGGGGGGAGCGGGGCGATGAGCAGTTCTTC.

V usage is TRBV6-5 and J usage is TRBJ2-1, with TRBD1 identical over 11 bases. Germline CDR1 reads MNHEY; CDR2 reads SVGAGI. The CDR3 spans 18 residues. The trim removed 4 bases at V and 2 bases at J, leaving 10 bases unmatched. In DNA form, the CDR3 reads TGTGCCAGCAGTTCCGGGACAGGGGGTTATCGACCCTACAATGAGCAGTTCTTC. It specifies CASSSGTGGYRPYNEQFF.

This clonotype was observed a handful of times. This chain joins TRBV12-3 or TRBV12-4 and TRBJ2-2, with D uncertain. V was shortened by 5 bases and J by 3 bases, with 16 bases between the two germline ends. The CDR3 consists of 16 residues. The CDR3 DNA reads TGTGCCAGCAGTATGGGGTGGGCATTCGACACCGGGGAGCTGTTTTTT. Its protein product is CASSMGWAFDTGELFF.

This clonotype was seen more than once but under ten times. This CDR3 is CASSPGQVRYNEQFF. For the CDR3, the DNA is TGCGCCAGCAGCCCCGGACAGGTTAGGTACAATGAGCAGTTCTTC. V and J are TRBV5-1 and TRBJ2-1; 7 bases are a match to TRBD1. The germline gives CDR1 SGHRS, CDR2 YFSETQ. J was trimmed by 4 bases and V by 4 bases; bases with no gene match: 8. The CDR3 contains 15 residues.

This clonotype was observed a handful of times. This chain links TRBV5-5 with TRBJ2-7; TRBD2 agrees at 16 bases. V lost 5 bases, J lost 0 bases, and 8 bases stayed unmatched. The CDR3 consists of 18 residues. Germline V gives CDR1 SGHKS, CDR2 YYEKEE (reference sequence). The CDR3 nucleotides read TGTGCCAGCAGTGGGACTAGCGGGAGGGCCCCGAGCTCCTACGAGCAGTACTTC. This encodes CASSGTSGRAPSSYEQYF. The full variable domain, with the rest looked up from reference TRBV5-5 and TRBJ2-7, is DAGVTQSPTHLIKTRGQQVTLRCSPISGHKSVSWYQQVLGQGPQFIFQYYEKEERGRGNFPDRFSARQFPNYSSELNVNALLLGDSALYLCASSGTSGRAPSSYEQYFGPGTRLTVT.

The CDR3 DNA reads as TGTGCCAGCAGCCCCCGTAGCGGGAGGGGCTACACAGATACGCAGTATTTT. Translating gives CASSPRSGRGYTDTQYF. The V and J genes are TRBV3-1 and TRBJ2-3; TRBD2 agrees at 11 bases. Trimming at V came to 4 bases and at J to 2 bases, leaving 8 bases not matched to a gene. Germline assignment: CDR1 LGHDT and CDR2 YNNKEL (reference sequence). The CDR3 extends over 17 amino acids.

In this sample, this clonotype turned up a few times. This CDR3 is CASSVEGGGFSGANVLTF. CDR3 DNA sequence: TGTGCCAGCAGCGTAGAGGGGGGCGGATTCTCTGGGGCCAACGTCCTGACTTTC. The chain uses TRBV9 and TRBJ2-6; D is tentatively TRBD1 or TRBD2 (6 bases each). From germline, CDR1 is SGDLS and CDR2 YYNGEE. The CDR3 contains 18 residues. V was shortened by 0 bases and J by 0 bases, with 13 bases between the two germline ends.

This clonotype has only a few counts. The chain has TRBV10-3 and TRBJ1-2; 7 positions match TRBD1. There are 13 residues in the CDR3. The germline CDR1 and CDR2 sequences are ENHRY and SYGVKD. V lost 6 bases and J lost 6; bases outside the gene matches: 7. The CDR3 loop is CAIRTGDQDGYTF. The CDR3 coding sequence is TGTGCCATCAGAACAGGGGATCAAGATGGCTACACCTTC.

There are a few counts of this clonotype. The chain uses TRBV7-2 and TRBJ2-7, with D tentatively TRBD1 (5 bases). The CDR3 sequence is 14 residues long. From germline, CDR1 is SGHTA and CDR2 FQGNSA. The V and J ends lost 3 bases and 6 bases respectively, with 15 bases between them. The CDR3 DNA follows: TGTGCCAGCAGCTTCACTCGGCAGGGCCTCGAGCAGTACTTC. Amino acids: CASSFTRQGLEQYF.

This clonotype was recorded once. The CDR3 nucleotides are TGTGCCAGCAGCCCCAAAGCGGGAGGGTTAATTGAGCAGTTCTTC. It yields the protein CASSPKAGGLIEQFF. The V call is TRBV3-1, the J call TRBJ2-1; 10 positions match TRBD2. The CDR3 runs 15 residues. Germline-derived CDR1 and CDR2 are LGHDT and YNNKEL (reference sequence). V was pared by 4 bases and J by 9 bases, with 9 bases of the junction left unmatched.

The CDR3: CASSFSLFGGNQPQHF. Written as DNA, the CDR3 is TGTGCCAGCAGCTTCTCACTATTTGGGGGCAATCAGCCCCAGCATTTT. The chain combines TRBV5-5 with TRBJ1-5; the D is unclear. Germline V gene lookup returns CDR1 SGHKS and CDR2 YYEKEE (reference sequence). This CDR3 region has 16 residues. V was trimmed by 2 bases and J by 2 bases, leaving 14 bases between them.